This T cell receptor beta chain was sequenced in a study of cytomegalovirus exposure and HLA in healthy donors. Findings and limits, study-wide: Association of roughly 17,000 TCR beta sequences with HLA alleles was found at 0.05 false discovery rate in a later analysis.

The PCR made use of 60 Vbeta and 13 Jbeta primers. Original processing notes: A later analysis tallied about 80 million unique TCR beta chains, approximately 10 million of them shared. Measured with immunoSEQ multiplex PCR; TCRdb has only the in-frame clones, and not every one. V and J calls and clone size are as listed in that table; D and trimming were resolved from the DNA. The table for this sample gives 150,000 or so clones. Trimming cost V 4 bases and J 0 bases, with 10 bases left between them. The germline V gene encodes CDR1 KGHSH and CDR2 LQKENI. The CDR3 is 14 amino acids. For this clone: What it binds is unknown.

The TCR was taken from a woman in her sixties in good health and CMV-seronegative. The source material was PBMCs. The rearrangement links TRBV18 to TRBJ2-7; D perhaps matches TRBD1 (5 bases). CDR3 residues: CASSLVGDSYEQYF. CDR3 nucleotides: TGTGCCAGCTCACTTGTAGGGGACTCCTACGAGCAGTACTTC.